Presented here are 7 T cell receptor beta chains from one specimen sequenced in a study of OX40 agonist ivuxolimab in advanced cancers. Some clones are missing from TCRdb's copy, which holds only in-frame ones; the method was immunoSEQ multiplex PCR. The profile shows some 66,000 clones, around 79% of them singletons. The sequencing here drew on CD4+ or CD8+ T cells sorted from blood, taken in a trial of the OX40 agonist ivuxolimab. These receptors were taken from an adult with an advanced solid tumor such as melanoma, head and neck, liver or kidney cancer.

This clone showed up just a few times. The chain couples TRBV28 to TRBJ2-5; TRBD2 is a possible D gene (6 bases). CDR1 and CDR2 (germline): MDHEN, SYDVKM. The CDR3 runs 13 residues. Trimming left V 8 bases short and J 5 bases short, with 15 bases between. In nucleotides, the CDR3 is TGTGCCAGCCAGTCCGGGGGTGGGGAGACCCAGTACTTC. Translated: CASQSGGGETQYF.

This rearrangement joins TRBV6-5 to TRBJ2-5; a possible D gene is TRBD2 (6 bases). Germline assignment: CDR1 MNHEY and CDR2 SVGAGI. V lost 2 bases to trimming and J lost 4 bases, with 17 bases between them. The CDR3 runs 16 residues. For the CDR3, the DNA is TGTGCCAGCAGTTACGCGTCGAAATTCGGGGGAGAGACCCAGTACTTC. Its translation is CASSYASKFGGETQYF.

The CDR3 nucleotides are TGCGCCAGCAGCCGCCCCCCCCCATCGAACACCGGGGAGCTGTTTTTT. Translated, it gives CASSRPPPSNTGELFF. This chain joins TRBV5-1 and TRBJ2-2; D is unclear. CDR1 SGHRS and CDR2 YFSETQ come from the germline V gene. The V and J ends lost 4 bases and 0 bases respectively, with 13 bases between them. There are 16 residues in the CDR3.

Comments on this clone: Other nucleotide sequences from this sample produce the same CDR3. CDR3 sequence reads: CASSPQETQYF. For the CDR3, the DNA is TGTGCCAGCTCACCACAAGAGACCCAGTACTTC. The chain combines TRBV18 with TRBJ2-5; D ambiguous. Germline CDR1 is KGHSH and CDR2 is LQKENI. V dropped 1 base and J dropped 3 bases, with 0 bases sitting between them. The CDR3 consists of 11 residues.

Regarding this clone: The sample has other DNA sequences that encode this CDR3 too. The rearrangement uses TRBV7-2 and TRBJ2-7; the D call may be TRBD1 or TRBD2 (5 bases each). Trimming stripped 5 bases from V and 7 bases from J, with 9 bases between. Germline CDR1 SGHTA, CDR2 FQGNSA. The CDR3 has 11 residues. Written as DNA, the CDR3 is TGTGCCAGCAGCCTCGGGACGGAGCAGTACGTC. Protein product: CASSLGTEQYV.

V is TRBV19 and J is TRBJ1-5; D remains ambiguous. The germline gives CDR1 LNHDA, CDR2 SQIVND (reference sequence). Trimming removed 4 bases at V and 0 bases at J, with 10 bases between. The CDR3 runs 15 residues. The CDR3 protein is CASSRSEYSNQPQHF. CDR3 bases: TGTGCCAGTAGTAGAAGTGAATATAGCAATCAGCCCCAGCATTTT.

The genes are TRBV19 and TRBJ1-2; perhaps TRBD1 as D (5 bases). The CDR3 length is 15 residues. Trimming shortened V by 7 bases and J by 1 base, and 16 bases separated the two germline ends. The germline CDR1 and CDR2 sequences are LNHDA and SQIVND (reference sequence). DNA for the CDR3: TGTGCCAGTACCCCCGCAACGGGGGTTAACTATGGCTACACCTTC. This gives the protein CASTPATGVNYGYTF.